The sequence of this T cell receptor beta chain was determined in a study of cytomegalovirus exposure and HLA in healthy donors (TCRdb year 2017). Regarding the study in general: An earlier analysis of under 600 of the donors reported about 250 Gb of sequence data and around 110 million unique TCR beta sequences from some 180 million T cells. The study was designed to test whether signatures of past pathogen exposure could be identified by cataloging public T cell receptors. On average, 235,054 unique TCR beta nucleotide sequences were sequenced per donor among a few hundred genotyped donors of the cohort, with around 19% of those sequences being non-productive. In addition to the first cohort of 666 subjects, a separate validation cohort of approximately 130 different subjects was used. Donor age, sex, ethnicity and CMV serostatus were compiled alongside the repertoire data. Five DR-DQ haplotypes were treated as single units for association and clustering because of strong linkage in the cohort. The genetic ancestry cluster associated with self-reported Caucasian donors included 80% to 90% of the 300 to 450 genotyped donors. HLA typing included class I and class II loci at four-digit resolution. Typing coverage varied by locus: roughly 620-640 donors for A, B, C, DRB1 and DQB1; about 520 for DQA1; nearly 610 for DPA1; approximately 470 for DPB1. An earlier analysis of fewer than 750 of the donors used high-throughput TCR beta sequencing to judge whether each TCR beta V gene segment behaved as functional or pseudogenic. All discovery cohort repertoires had been generated using a single sequencing platform. In a later analysis, previously published TCR beta repertoires from 550 to 750 donors were re-analyzed and high-resolution HLA genotyping was added so that TCR occurrence patterns could be studied. An early release covering some 640 HLA-typed donors comprised about 320 gigabases of sequencing data and roughly 86 million unique TCR sequences. A later genetic analysis took genome-wide SNP genotypes for about 55% of the roughly 700 donors and used that subset as a discovery cohort. The study profiled the T cell repertoires of hundreds of subjects by immunosequencing and related them to cytomegalovirus serostatus. Rather than drawing on any new phenotypic data, the later analysis identified candidate immune exposures from TCR beta sequences and the way those sequences occurred across donors. The study combined high-throughput TCR immunosequencing, statistical association of individual TCRs with disease status, and machine learning to predict cytomegalovirus infection status.

This clone showed up just a few times. Its antigen specificity is not known. Base qualities are missing; no much larger clone stands one base away. Libraries were made using the immunoSEQ multiplex PCR assay. For the multiplex PCR, a mixture combining 60 forward primers for TCR Vbeta segments and 13 reverse primers for TCR Jbeta segments was used. The CDR3 region of rearranged TCR beta genes was amplified from genomic DNA with a multiplex PCR assay. Amplified TCR beta libraries were sequenced as 87-base-pair reads on the Illumina HiSeq System. Per the original workflow: Across the 500 to 750 repertoires, a later analysis counted around 80 million unique TCR beta chains, 9.5 million to 12 million of which were shared by at least two donors. A nearest-neighbor algorithm error-corrected the raw reads and collapsed the reads into unique sequences, merging closely related sequences to remove PCR and sequencing errors. V, D and J gene segments were assigned by aligning CDR3 sequences to IMGT reference sequences. For a sequence to be retained, a match of at least six nucleotides to both a V gene segment and a J gene segment was required. A rearrangement counted as productive if the CDR3 had no stop codons and remained in frame with V and J, and every other rearrangement counted as non-productive. Following IMGT convention, CDR3 was defined as the stretch from the second conserved V-encoded cysteine to the conserved J-encoded phenylalanine. The earlier analysis of roughly 590 of the donors excluded any sequence lacking an unambiguous match to a single V gene segment. An earlier analysis of roughly 590 of the donors called V segments functional above 56.7% productive rearrangements and segregating when the between-donor standard deviation exceeded 5%. A statistical classification framework was built for diagnosing cytomegalovirus status from the catalog of TCR beta chain sequences. V and J gene assignment, in a later analysis, came from comparing TCR nucleotide sequences with IMGT/GENE-DB human TR gene sequences. Using the TCRdist pipeline, a later analysis assigned CDR3 sequences along with most-parsimonious VDJ recombination scenarios. In a later analysis, every TCR beta chain was defined by the combination of its CDR3 amino acid sequence and its V-gene family, and reads without a unique V-gene family were dropped. In a later analysis, several hundred highly shared, low-generation-probability nucleotide sequences were removed to address suspected cross-contamination and a sequencing artifact. In a later analysis, a clonal expansion index for each public chain was calculated from normalized within-repertoire ranks of inferred template counts. In a later analysis, generation probabilities were computed with a VDJ recombination model fitted to out-of-frame rearrangements, and the resulting probabilities were checked against IGoR. In a later analysis, TCR-TCR, TCR-HLA and TCR-CMV co-occurrence was scored with hypergeometric tests, and a repertoire-size bias correction was applied to TCR pairs. To estimate false discovery rates, a later analysis permuted the HLA or CMV assignments 20 times. A later analysis grouped co-occurring TCRs with DBSCAN, adding TCRdist sequence similarity when clustering within HLA-allele-positive subsets. Co-occurrence clustering excluded repertoires with fewer than 30,000 or more than 120,000 public chains, plus five with anomalous nucleotide sharing. TCRdb took over this immuneACCESS table, retaining in-frame rearrangements with V and J assigned. Such tables are incomplete; in checked studies, under half of the missing clones stem from an unresolved V gene, and the remainder is unexplained. Clone size and V and J calls were adopted from that table, with D and trimming inferred from the DNA. For this sample there are 150,000 to 200,000 clones; about three quarters appear just once. The top ten clonotypes cover roughly 2% of the sample.

The cohort was made up of under 800 healthy bone marrow donors. At the time of sampling, every cohort member was nominally healthy, though immune exposures that went unrecorded were likely present. The donor tested CMV seronegative and was one of the 352 seronegative cohort members. Every donor gave a peripheral blood sample, and the peripheral blood mononuclear cells from that sample were used for TCR beta sequencing. The Qiagen DNeasy Blood Extraction Kit was used to extract genomic DNA from the blood cell samples. The germline V gene encodes CDR1 SEHNR and CDR2 FQNEAQ (reference sequence). From the cysteine through the phenylalanine, the CDR3 covers 15 amino acids. Just the 45-base CDR3 DNA is kept, in frame starting at base 1. For this chain, trimming is 1 base at the V end and 7 bases at the J end, and the number of junction bases without a gene match is 6. Here is what the overall study found, with its caveats: CMV serostatus was the only immune exposure information available for the cohort. The sequencing pipeline was judged likely to have produced a cluster of highly shared sequence variants as a technical artifact. Compared with equally common non-associated chains, HLA-associated TCR beta chains in a later analysis were more clonally expanded and had lower generation probabilities. When HLA alleles, especially DR and DQ, strongly co-occurred, TCR associations were difficult to assign to individual alleles. A further reported finding was that TCR beta sequences accurately predicted the HLA-A and HLA-B alleles for most subjects in the first cohort. Cytomegalovirus status was reported to be diagnosed by the classifier with high specificity and sensitivity in both the original and validation cohorts. Because counts were too low, around 18 rarely observed V segments, including chromosome 9 orphons, were left out of the earlier analysis of approximately 500 of the donors. At a false discovery rate of 0.05, a later analysis linked 15,000 to 20,000 TCR beta sequences to specific HLA alleles. Most TCR sequences were seen in very few donors, while some public TCRs were found in many individuals. Broadly in line with IMGT annotations, most TCR beta V segments showed up in productive rearrangements about 90% or about 30% of the time in an earlier analysis of a few hundred of the donors. In a later genetic analysis, a missense DCLRE1C variant was associated with V-gene and J-gene trimming of TCR beta chains, and the association was replicated in an independent cohort. Several of the top co-occurrence clusters appeared to be linked to parvovirus B19, influenza, CMV and Epstein-Barr virus, according to a later analysis. Because HLA typing was unavailable for some donors at each locus, only the typed subset was used in association tests. According to the authors, the approach could potentially be generalized to other disease states and immunological phenotypes. Correlated functional status among segregating V segments might be attributable to linkage disequilibrium, but an unknown experimental factor could not be ruled out. This cohort had only TCR beta chains sequenced, and the lack of alpha or paired-chain data limited which features could be detected. In the study, approximately 160 TCR beta chains were listed as associated with cytomegalovirus. A later analysis found that TCR association rates varied across HLA loci, with DRB1 alleles showing the most associated TCRs and HLA-C alleles the fewest. A later analysis found that most CMV-associated TCR beta chains appeared HLA-restricted, with HLA associations seemingly driven largely by CMV exposure. Roughly uniform sequencing depth across donors was assumed in presence/absence analyses, although this assumption may not hold. Because the 87-base-pair reads could not distinguish some IMGT-functional V segments, including TRBV6-2 and TRBV6-3, those segments were excluded. In vitro tests confirmed that three of the cytomegalovirus-associated TCR beta chains recognize cytomegalovirus antigens. A later genetic analysis reported fewer N-insertions in productive TCRs among donors in an Asian-associated ancestry cluster than the approximately 700-donor mean.

What was sequenced was PBMCs. This sequence was found in a female donor in good health and CMV-seronegative. Here the chain combines TRBV7-9 and TRBJ1-5, with TRBD1 matching 8 junction bases. DNA sequence: TGTGCCAGCAGCTTAGGGACAGGGATCCAACAGCCCCAGCATTTT. It specifies CASSLGTGIQQPQHF. Supplemented by the reference TRBV7-9 and TRBJ1-5 proteins around the CDR3, the complete variable domain is DTGVSQNPRHKITKRGQNVTFRCDPISEHNRLYWYRQTLGQGPEFLTYFQNEAQLEKSRLLSDRFSAERPKGSFSTLEIQRTEQGDSAMYLCASSLGTGIQQPQHFGDGTRLSIL.